These T cell receptor beta chains were read from a single sample in a study of regulatory T cells in long-lasting Graves disease. TCRdb fed the multiplex PCR reads into MiXCR, producing one record per CDR3 protein. The repertoire consists of around 240,000 distinct CDR3 sequences, with approximately 20% occurring once and the leading ten covering less than 15%. The same data also went into a second study, on T cells in Graves' hyperthyroidism and ophthalmopathy.

Source: peripheral blood mononuclear cells (PBMCs), taken at new diagnosis, from a patient treated with antithyroid drugs. The receptors derive from a woman aged 25 to 39 with Graves disease. Each CDR3 is given with its conserved first and last residue. The D gene is left open where the match is weak. Not all rows give a size; the values are once, few, many and, for expanded clones, a class.

clone_size	d_call	cdr3_length	j_call	v_call	cdr3_aa	cdr3_nt
many	TRBD2	15	TRBJ2-3	TRBV5-1	CASSLTSGGPDTQYF	TGTGCCAGCAGCCTGACTAGCGGGGGGCCAGATACGCAGTATTTT
many	NA	15	TRBJ1-2	TRBV27	CASSPSGNVNYGYTF	TGTGCCAGCAGTCCATCCGGGAACGTAAACTATGGCTACACCTTC
many	NA	16	TRBJ1-1	TRBV10-3	CAIRAGSPAPNTEAFF	TGTGCCATCAGGGCAGGGTCACCCGCTCCGAACACTGAAGCTTTCTTT
few	NA	12	TRBJ2-2	TRBV6-1	CASRRNTGELFF	TGTGCCAGTCGACGGAACACCGGGGAGCTGTTTTTT
NA	TRBD1	16	TRBJ2-6	TRBV7-7	CASSSTGGSGANVLTF	TGTGCTAGCAGCTCGACAGGGGGCTCTGGGGCCAACGTCCTGACTTTC
many	NA	15	TRBJ1-3	TRBV4-1	CASRTVQGSGNTIYF	TGCGCCAGCAGGACGGTACAAGGCTCTGGAAACACCATATATTTT
NA	TRBD1	15	TRBJ1-4	TRBV9	CASSVGDRLNEKLFF	TGTGCCAGCAGCGTAGGGGACAGGCTCAATGAAAAACTGTTTTTT
many	NA	16	TRBJ1-4	TRBV4-1	CASSQGTERTNEKLFF	TGCGCCAGCAGCCAAGGGACGGAGCGAACCAATGAAAAACTGTTTTTT
many	NA	13	TRBJ1-4	TRBV12-3/TRBV12-4	CASMGHNNEKLFF	TGTGCCAGCATGGGACATAATAATGAAAAACTGTTTTTT
few	NA	14	TRBJ2-7	TRBV9	CASSVDLIPGEQYF	TGTGCCAGCAGCGTAGACCTCATCCCGGGGGAGCAGTACTTC
few	TRBD1	12	TRBJ2-6	TRBV20-1	CSAATGVNVLTF	TGCAGTGCTGCGACAGGGGTCAACGTCCTGACTTTC
many	TRBD2	14	TRBJ2-1	TRBV5-1	CASSVTGGADEQFF	TGCGCCAGCAGCGTAACGGGGGGTGCGGATGAGCAGTTCTTC
many	NA	15	TRBJ1-1	TRBV2	CASRSWSSENTEAFF	TGTGCCAGCAGGTCTTGGTCCAGCGAGAACACTGAAGCTTTCTTT
many	NA	11	TRBJ1-3	TRBV6-1	CASISGNTIYF	TGTGCCAGCATTTCGGGAAACACCATATATTTT
many	TRBD2	15	TRBJ2-7	TRBV20-1	CSARELAGVPYEQYF	TGCAGTGCTAGAGAGCTAGCGGGGGTCCCCTACGAGCAGTACTTC
many	NA	14	TRBJ1-1	TRBV11-2	CASSLNVMNTEAFF	TGTGCCAGCAGCTTAAACGTAATGAACACTGAAGCTTTCTTT
NA	TRBD1	15	TRBJ2-5	TRBV20-1	CSARDLQGAQETQYF	TGCAGTGCTAGAGACCTCCAGGGGGCCCAAGAGACCCAGTACTTC
many	NA	13	TRBJ2-7	TRBV11-2	CASSLDLTDEQYF	TGTGCCAGCAGCTTAGATCTGACGGACGAGCAGTACTTC
many	NA	13	TRBJ1-2	TRBV12-3/TRBV12-4	CASSLAPIYGYTF	TGTGCCAGCAGTTTGGCCCCGATCTATGGCTACACCTTC
many	TRBD1	12	TRBJ2-7	TRBV7-8	CASSQGGGEQYF	TGTGCCAGCAGCCAAGGGGGCGGCGAGCAGTACTTC
many	TRBD2	15	TRBJ2-1	TRBV6-1	CASSAGTSGYNEQFF	TGTGCCAGCAGTGCCGGGACTAGCGGTTACAATGAGCAGTTCTTC
many	NA	15	TRBJ1-6	TRBV7-9	CASSLETGRDSPLHF	TGTGCCAGCAGCCTGGAAACAGGGAGGGATTCACCCCTCCACTTT
many	TRBD2	16	TRBJ2-1	TRBV5-1	CASSFLSSGGDNEQFF	TGCGCCAGCAGCTTTTTATCGAGCGGGGGGGACAATGAGCAGTTCTTC
NA	NA	15	TRBJ1-2	TRBV27	CASSPLQGITGGYTF	TGTGCCAGCAGTCCACTACAGGGTATTACGGGGGGCTACACCTTC
few	NA	13	TRBJ1-2	TRBV18	CASSPSQDYGYTF	TGTGCCAGCTCACCATCTCAAGACTATGGCTACACCTTC
many	TRBD1	15	TRBJ1-4	TRBV5-1	CASKSTGQRNEKLFF	TGCGCCAGCAAAAGTACGGGACAGAGAAATGAAAAACTGTTTTTT
NA	NA	13	TRBJ2-1	TRBV24-1	CATSDLRSNEQFF	TGTGCCACCAGTGATTTAAGAAGCAATGAGCAGTTCTTC
many	NA	14	TRBJ2-7	TRBV6-5	CASSYLGRGYEQYF	TGTGCCAGCAGTTATCTAGGGAGAGGCTACGAGCAGTACTTC
many	NA	15	TRBJ2-7	TRBV7-8	CASSLLGGASGEQYF	TGTGCCAGCAGCCTACTAGGTGGGGCTTCGGGTGAGCAGTACTTC
many	NA	13	TRBJ2-5	TRBV20-1	CSARDTSIETQYF	TGCAGTGCTAGAGATACTAGCATCGAGACCCAGTACTTC
many	TRBD2	15	TRBJ2-5	TRBV7-6	CASSPRTSLTGTQYF	TGTGCCAGCAGCCCTCGGACTAGCCTAACAGGGACCCAGTACTTC
many	NA	16	TRBJ1-4	TRBV2	CASIAPGISGGEKLFF	TGTGCCAGCATCGCACCAGGGATTTCGGGTGGAGAAAAACTGTTTTTT
many	NA	14	TRBJ2-7	TRBV20-1	CSARDGTRLREQYF	TGCAGTGCTAGAGATGGGACAAGGCTTCGGGAGCAGTACTTC
NA	NA	14	TRBJ2-7	TRBV4-1	CASSQVVGNYEQYF	TGCGCCAGCAGCCAAGTTGTGGGGAACTACGAGCAGTACTTC
NA	NA	13	TRBJ1-1	TRBV14	CASSQDLGLEAFF	TGTGCCAGCAGCCAAGATTTGGGCCTTGAAGCTTTCTTT
many	NA	13	TRBJ1-6	TRBV14	CASSQGVHSPLHF	TGTGCCAGCAGCCAGGGGGTACATTCACCCCTCCACTTT
many	TRBD1	14	TRBJ2-3	TRBV4-1	CASSHDRVTDTQYF	TGCGCCAGCAGCCACGACAGGGTTACAGATACGCAGTATTTT
many	NA	14	TRBJ2-5	TRBV7-8	CASSTDPVGETQYF	TGTGCCAGCAGCACCGATCCGGTTGGAGAGACCCAGTACTTC